These T cell receptor beta chains were read from a single sample in a study of shared T cell receptors in the human thymus. Measured with immunoSEQ multiplex PCR; TCRdb has only the in-frame clones, and not every one. The table has some 700,000 clones, 80% to 90% seen once. This same sample was also part of a study on human thymus T cells.

Sequenced: thymocytes. The source is a girl in the first two years of life with a congenital heart defect. Both conserved end residues are part of each CDR3. The order of the fields is D gene, CDR3 length, V gene, clone size, J gene, CDR3 protein, CDR3 DNA. The D gene is left open where the match is weak. The listing skips clone size in some rows; elsewhere it reads once, few, many or a size class.

d_call: .
cdr3_length: 13
v_call: TRBV5-1
clone_size: .
j_call: TRBJ1-1
cdr3_aa: CASSFYRNTEAFF
cdr3_nt: TGCGCCAGCAGCTTTTATAGGAACACTGAAGCTTTCTTT

d_call: TRBD1
cdr3_length: 18
v_call: TRBV11-2
clone_size: .
j_call: TRBJ1-1
cdr3_aa: CASSSLATGLVMNTEAFF
cdr3_nt: TGTGCCAGCAGCTCCTTGGCGACAGGGCTTGTCATGAACACTGAAGCTTTCTTT

d_call: TRBD2
cdr3_length: 18
v_call: TRBV19
clone_size: .
j_call: TRBJ2-1
cdr3_aa: CASSRRARGGGLLNEQFF
cdr3_nt: TGTGCCAGTAGTAGAAGGGCCCGGGGGGGAGGTTTATTGAATGAGCAGTTCTTC

d_call: .
cdr3_length: 13
v_call: TRBV7-9
clone_size: .
j_call: TRBJ1-4
cdr3_aa: CASSYSNDEKLFF
cdr3_nt: TGTGCCAGCAGCTACTCGAACGATGAAAAACTGTTTTTT

d_call: TRBD2
cdr3_length: 16
v_call: TRBV7-2
clone_size: .
j_call: TRBJ2-3
cdr3_aa: CASSHIAGGPRDTQYF
cdr3_nt: TGTGCCAGCAGCCACATAGCGGGGGGGCCAAGAGATACGCAGTATTTT

d_call: TRBD1
cdr3_length: 15
v_call: TRBV4-1
clone_size: once
j_call: TRBJ2-3
cdr3_aa: CASSQGQEVKCGKYF
cdr3_nt: TGCGCCAGCAGCCAGGGACAGGAGGTTAAGTGTGGAAAGTATTTT

d_call: TRBD1
cdr3_length: 18
v_call: TRBV27
clone_size: .
j_call: TRBJ2-6
cdr3_aa: CASSSTGGFWSGANVLTF
cdr3_nt: TGTGCCAGCAGCTCGACAGGGGGGTTTTGGTCTGGGGCCAACGTCCTGACTTTC

d_call: .
cdr3_length: 13
v_call: TRBV6-6
clone_size: .
j_call: TRBJ2-7
cdr3_aa: CASSYALAYEQYF
cdr3_nt: TGTGCCAGCAGTTATGCTCTAGCCTACGAGCAGTACTTC

d_call: TRBD1
cdr3_length: 14
v_call: TRBV4-1
clone_size: .
j_call: TRBJ1-1
cdr3_aa: CASSQSSGQGKAFF
cdr3_nt: TGCGCCAGCAGCCAATCGAGTGGACAGGGGAAAGCTTTCTTT

d_call: .
cdr3_length: 15
v_call: TRBV18
clone_size: .
j_call: TRBJ2-3
cdr3_aa: CASSPPGDSTDTQYF
cdr3_nt: TGTGCCAGCTCACCACCGGGGGACTCCACAGATACGCAGTATTTT

d_call: .
cdr3_length: 14
v_call: TRBV27
clone_size: .
j_call: TRBJ1-5
cdr3_aa: CASRPGQYNQPQHF
cdr3_nt: TGTGCCAGCAGGCCCGGACAGTACAATCAGCCCCAGCATTTT

d_call: TRBD2
cdr3_length: 15
v_call: TRBV2
clone_size: .
j_call: TRBJ2-2
cdr3_aa: CASSSTGGGHGELFF
cdr3_nt: TGTGCCAGCAGTTCGACCGGGGGGGGTCACGGGGAGCTGTTTTTT

d_call: .
cdr3_length: 11
v_call: TRBV20-1
clone_size: .
j_call: TRBJ1-5
cdr3_aa: CSAISNQPQHF
cdr3_nt: TGCAGTGCTATAAGCAATCAGCCCCAGCATTTT

d_call: TRBD2
cdr3_length: 17
v_call: TRBV29-1
clone_size: .
j_call: TRBJ2-1
cdr3_aa: CSVERESGTSSYNEQFF
cdr3_nt: TGCAGCGTTGAACGGGAGAGCGGGACCAGCTCCTACAATGAGCAGTTCTTC

d_call: TRBD1
cdr3_length: 12
v_call: TRBV29-1
clone_size: .
j_call: TRBJ2-7
cdr3_aa: CSAGWDREEQYF
cdr3_nt: TGCAGCGCAGGGTGGGACAGGGAAGAGCAGTACTTC

d_call: TRBD1
cdr3_length: 14
v_call: TRBV19
clone_size: .
j_call: TRBJ2-7
cdr3_aa: CASIGAGGTYEQYF
cdr3_nt: TGTGCCAGTATCGGCGCAGGGGGTACCTACGAGCAGTACTTC

d_call: .
cdr3_length: 15
v_call: TRBV6-5
clone_size: .
j_call: TRBJ1-3
cdr3_aa: CASSYHDNSGNTIYF
cdr3_nt: TGTGCCAGCAGTTACCACGACAACTCTGGAAACACCATATATTTT

d_call: .
cdr3_length: 15
v_call: TRBV2
clone_size: .
j_call: TRBJ2-3
cdr3_aa: CASSGGASGTDTQYF
cdr3_nt: TGTGCCAGCAGTGGTGGGGCTAGCGGCACAGATACGCAGTATTTT

d_call: TRBD2
cdr3_length: 16
v_call: TRBV27
clone_size: .
j_call: TRBJ2-5
cdr3_aa: CASSDHAGGDQETQYF
cdr3_nt: TGTGCCAGCAGTGACCATGCGGGGGGGGACCAAGAGACCCAGTACTTC

d_call: TRBD1
cdr3_length: 14
v_call: TRBV29-1
clone_size: .
j_call: TRBJ1-1
cdr3_aa: CSVEAGQGNTEAFF
cdr3_nt: TGCAGCGTTGAAGCGGGACAGGGGAACACTGAAGCTTTCTTT

d_call: TRBD1
cdr3_length: 13
v_call: TRBV10-3
clone_size: .
j_call: TRBJ2-4
cdr3_aa: CAISPGQEDIQYF
cdr3_nt: TGTGCCATCAGTCCTGGACAGGAGGACATTCAGTACTTC

d_call: .
cdr3_length: 13
v_call: TRBV2
clone_size: .
j_call: TRBJ2-7
cdr3_aa: CASYSPNVHEQYF
cdr3_nt: TGTGCCAGCTACAGCCCTAACGTCCACGAGCAGTACTTC

d_call: .
cdr3_length: 14
v_call: TRBV7-2
clone_size: .
j_call: TRBJ1-6
cdr3_aa: CASSSYREGTTLHF
cdr3_nt: TGTGCCAGCAGCTCCTACCGGGAGGGGACAACCCTCCACTTT

d_call: .
cdr3_length: 19
v_call: TRBV7-9
clone_size: .
j_call: TRBJ2-1
cdr3_aa: CASSLGGQRHHDSYNEQFF
cdr3_nt: TGTGCCAGCAGCTTAGGGGGGCAGCGCCACCACGACTCCTACAATGAGCAGTTCTTC

d_call: .
cdr3_length: 12
v_call: TRBV5-6
clone_size: .
j_call: TRBJ1-5
cdr3_aa: CAGGGQNQPQHF
cdr3_nt: TGTGCCGGGGGGGGGCAAAATCAGCCCCAGCATTTT

d_call: TRBD2
cdr3_length: 15
v_call: TRBV4-1
clone_size: .
j_call: TRBJ2-7
cdr3_aa: CASSQREGRCDEQYF
cdr3_nt: TGCGCCAGCAGCCAACGGGAGGGAAGGTGCGACGAGCAGTACTTC

d_call: TRBD1
cdr3_length: 17
v_call: TRBV7-9
clone_size: .
j_call: TRBJ1-6
cdr3_aa: CASRSTGPSSYNSPLHF
cdr3_nt: TGTGCCAGCAGATCGACAGGGCCGAGCTCCTATAATTCACCCCTCCACTTT

d_call: .
cdr3_length: 17
v_call: TRBV4-1
clone_size: few
j_call: TRBJ2-2
cdr3_aa: CASSQAWAAGNTGELFF
cdr3_nt: TGCGCCAGCAGCCAGGCGTGGGCCGCGGGGAACACCGGGGAGCTGTTTTTT

d_call: TRBD1
cdr3_length: 14
v_call: TRBV12-5
clone_size: .
j_call: TRBJ1-2
cdr3_aa: CASGLRDSDYGYTF
cdr3_nt: TGTGCTAGTGGTTTGAGGGACAGTGATTATGGCTACACCTTC

d_call: .
cdr3_length: 17
v_call: TRBV7-9
clone_size: .
j_call: TRBJ1-4
cdr3_aa: CASSLVESGHEGEKLFF
cdr3_nt: TGTGCCAGCAGCTTAGTGGAGTCTGGGCACGAGGGTGAAAAACTGTTTTTT

d_call: TRBD2
cdr3_length: 17
v_call: TRBV28
clone_size: .
j_call: TRBJ2-7
cdr3_aa: CASSPSGRITYAYEQYF
cdr3_nt: TGTGCCAGCAGCCCTAGCGGGCGAATCACGTATGCTTACGAGCAGTACTTC

d_call: .
cdr3_length: 15
v_call: TRBV28
clone_size: .
j_call: TRBJ1-1
cdr3_aa: CASTRHLGGPTEAFF
cdr3_nt: TGTGCCAGCACCCGTCACTTGGGGGGGCCCACTGAAGCTTTCTTT

d_call: .
cdr3_length: 13
v_call: TRBV28
clone_size: .
j_call: TRBJ1-2
cdr3_aa: CASSRRGGDGYTF
cdr3_nt: TGTGCCAGCAGTCGTCGCGGGGGAGACGGCTACACCTTC

d_call: TRBD2
cdr3_length: 15
v_call: TRBV5-1
clone_size: .
j_call: TRBJ2-5
cdr3_aa: CASSHRLAGTETQYF
cdr3_nt: TGCGCCAGCAGCCATCGACTAGCGGGGACCGAGACCCAGTACTTC

d_call: TRBD1
cdr3_length: 16
v_call: TRBV29-1
clone_size: few
j_call: TRBJ1-3
cdr3_aa: CSVELTGQGAGNTIYF
cdr3_nt: TGCAGCGTTGAGCTCACGGGACAGGGGGCGGGAAACACCATATATTTT

d_call: TRBD2
cdr3_length: 13
v_call: TRBV10-2
clone_size: few
j_call: TRBJ2-3
cdr3_aa: CASLRGATDTQYF
cdr3_nt: TGCGCCAGCTTGCGGGGGGCGACAGATACGCAGTATTTT

d_call: .
cdr3_length: 15
v_call: TRBV6-1
clone_size: .
j_call: TRBJ2-7
cdr3_aa: CASRGRDGRGYEQYF
cdr3_nt: TGTGCCAGCAGGGGGAGAGATGGGCGTGGCTACGAGCAGTACTTC

d_call: TRBD1
cdr3_length: 19
v_call: TRBV5-5
clone_size: .
j_call: TRBJ1-2
cdr3_aa: CASSLFIQGARAAAYGYTF
cdr3_nt: TGTGCCAGCAGCTTGTTTATTCAGGGGGCCAGGGCGGCCGCTTATGGCTACACCTTC

d_call: .
cdr3_length: 16
v_call: TRBV5-6
clone_size: few
j_call: TRBJ2-1
cdr3_aa: CASSLGARGSYNEQFF
cdr3_nt: TGTGCCAGCAGCTTAGGTGCCAGGGGCTCCTACAATGAGCAGTTCTTC

d_call: TRBD2
cdr3_length: 15
v_call: TRBV11-2
clone_size: .
j_call: TRBJ2-3
cdr3_aa: CASAPLAGVTDTQYF
cdr3_nt: TGTGCCAGCGCGCCTCTAGCGGGGGTCACAGATACGCAGTATTTT

d_call: .
cdr3_length: 15
v_call: TRBV7-9
clone_size: .
j_call: TRBJ2-7
cdr3_aa: CASSRRHSLGHEQYF
cdr3_nt: TGTGCCAGCAGCCGACGACATTCCCTCGGCCACGAGCAGTACTTC

d_call: .
cdr3_length: 15
v_call: TRBV9
clone_size: .
j_call: TRBJ2-3
cdr3_aa: CASSVELKSTDTQYF
cdr3_nt: TGTGCCAGCAGCGTAGAACTAAAGTCCACAGATACGCAGTATTTT

d_call: .
cdr3_length: 13
v_call: TRBV4-1
clone_size: .
j_call: TRBJ1-2
cdr3_aa: CASSQTNRLGYTF
cdr3_nt: TGCGCCAGCAGCCAGACGAACAGGCTTGGCTACACCTTC

d_call: .
cdr3_length: 12
v_call: TRBV7-2
clone_size: .
j_call: TRBJ1-5
cdr3_aa: CASSLLLGLQHF
cdr3_nt: TGTGCCAGCAGCTTACTATTGGGACTGCAGCATTTT

d_call: TRBD1
cdr3_length: 16
v_call: TRBV11-3
clone_size: .
j_call: TRBJ2-3
cdr3_aa: CAGSLVKQGTTDTQYF
cdr3_nt: TGTGCCGGCAGCTTAGTTAAACAGGGGACGACAGATACGCAGTATTTT

d_call: .
cdr3_length: 15
v_call: TRBV2
clone_size: .
j_call: TRBJ2-5
cdr3_aa: CASRDRLNHQETQYF
cdr3_nt: TGTGCCAGCAGGGACCGACTAAACCACCAAGAGACCCAGTACTTC

d_call: .
cdr3_length: 14
v_call: TRBV7-9
clone_size: .
j_call: TRBJ1-2
cdr3_aa: CASSPSLRARGYTF
cdr3_nt: TGTGCCAGCAGCCCATCCCTCAGGGCCCGTGGCTACACCTTC

d_call: TRBD1
cdr3_length: 17
v_call: TRBV5-5
clone_size: .
j_call: TRBJ1-1
cdr3_aa: CASSQDGYGTGSHEAFF
cdr3_nt: TGTGCCAGCAGCCAAGACGGATACGGGACAGGGAGTCACGAAGCTTTCTTT